This TCR beta chain comes out of a study of cytomegalovirus exposure and HLA in healthy donors. This clone was recorded only once. Its antigen is unidentified. General study points: Whilst most TCR sequences proved rare, a subset of public TCRs occurred across many donors.

PCR employed 60 Vbeta and 13 Jbeta primers. The assay was immunoSEQ multiplex PCR, and TCRdb's table has in-frame clones only and misses some. The table shows 160,000 or so clones, with approximately 80% occurring only once. V shed 6 bases, J shed 4 bases, and the junction held 11 bases outside the gene matches. CDR3 size: 16 residues. Germline lookup yields CDR1 LNHDA and CDR2 SQIVND (reference sequence). Though probably carrying unrecorded immune exposures, donors were nominally healthy at sampling. Input material: PBMCs. V usage is TRBV19 and J usage is TRBJ2-1; 8 positions match TRBD2. This receptor was obtained from a woman between 45 and 60 years old in good health and CMV-seronegative. CDR3 nucleotides: TGTGCCAGTAGATTTGGTAGCGGGATCGGGTACAATGAGCAGTTCTTC. This sequence encodes CASRFGSGIGYNEQFF. The entire variable domain, with the rest obtained from reference TRBV19 and TRBJ2-1, is as follows: DGGITQSPKYLFRKEGQNVTLSCEQNLNHDAMYWYRQDPGQGLRLIYYSQIVNDFQKGDIAEGYSVSREKKESFPLTVTSAQKNPTAFYLCASRFGSGIGYNEQFFGPGTRLTVL.